The 9 T cell receptor beta chains presented below share a single source sample, sequenced in a study of OX40 agonist ivuxolimab in advanced cancers. The assay was immunoSEQ multiplex PCR, and TCRdb's table has in-frame clones only and misses some. The sample shows more than 65,000 clones, about 88% of them seen only once. Sample: CD4+ or CD8+ T cells sorted from blood, taken in a trial of the OX40 agonist ivuxolimab. These receptors originate from an adult with an advanced solid tumor such as melanoma, head and neck, liver or kidney cancer.

In the case of this clone: Germline and junction disagree at one end, which may indicate a read error. The chain employs TRBV25-1 and TRBJ2-7; tentative D call: TRBD2 (6 bases). This CDR3 spans 13 amino acids. CDR1 and CDR2 (germline): MGHDK, SYGVNS. The CDR3 coding sequence is TGTGCCAGCAGTGACCCCCCTAGCGTTATAATCAATTGG. It specifies CASSDPPSVIINW.

Of note for this clone: Additional DNA sequences in this sample encode the identical CDR3. The chain recombines TRBV7-8 with TRBJ2-2; TRBD1 matches at 10 bases. The junction had 6 bases not matched to a gene; V was cut back by 3 bases and J by 5 bases. Germline CDR1 and CDR2: SGHVS and FQNEAQ. The CDR3 totals 16 residues. Here the CDR3 reads CASSFRDRGLTGELFF. For the CDR3, the DNA is TGTGCCAGCAGCTTCCGGGACAGGGGACTGACCGGGGAGCTGTTTTTT.

The CDR3 nucleotides are TGCGCCAGCAGCCAGATACAGGGGGGGAAGCAGTACTTC. Protein: CASSQIQGGKQYF. J is TRBJ2-7 and V is TRBV4-3, with D possibly being TRBD1 (8 bases). Germline V lookup: CDR1 LGHNA, CDR2 YSLEER. The CDR3 contains 13 residues. V lost 3 bases, J lost 8 bases, and 14 bases lay in between.

J is TRBJ1-2 and V is TRBV2; no clear D gene. Germline loops: CDR1 SNHLY, CDR2 FYNNEI. Trimming cost V 6 bases and J 13 bases, with 15 bases left between them. This CDR3 is built from 11 residues. CDR3 sequence (DNA): TGTGCCAGCAGCCCAGATCAGCGAGCCACCTTC. The encoded protein is CASSPDQRATF.

The J gene is TRBJ2-1, the V gene TRBV27, with TRBD1 matching 9 bases. Germline CDR1 is MNHEY and CDR2 is SMNVEV (reference sequence). The CDR3 has 13 residues. V dropped 8 bases and J dropped 7; count of bases not matched to a gene: 6. The CDR3 nucleotides read TGTGCCAGCTCTGGGACAGGGTATAATGAGCAGTTCTTC. Translating it yields CASSGTGYNEQFF.

This clone was picked up one time. The CDR3 spells CASSWRDRGSYNEQFF. The CDR3 nucleotides are TGTGCCAGCAGCTGGAGGGACAGGGGTTCCTACAATGAGCAGTTCTTC. The chain combines TRBV7-2 with TRBJ2-1; 10 bases fit TRBD1. Germline-derived CDR1 and CDR2 are SGHTA and FQGNSA. The CDR3 extends over 16 amino acids. The V segment lost 4 bases and the J segment 1 base; nucleotides outside the gene matches: 4. The whole variable domain, filled in from reference TRBV7-2 and TRBJ2-1, reads GAGVSQSPSNKVTEKGKDVELRCDPISGHTALYWYRQSLGQGLEFLIYFQGNSAPDKSGLPSDRFSAERTGGSVSTLTIQRTQQEDSAVYLCASSWRDRGSYNEQFFGPGTRLTVL.

The chain employs TRBV7-2 and TRBJ2-7; either TRBD1 or TRBD2 may supply D (5 bases each). The CDR3 loop spans 17 amino acids. Per germline, CDR1 SGHTA and CDR2 FQGNSA. V dropped 5 bases and J dropped 3 bases, with 23 bases sitting between them. CDR3 DNA: TGTGCCAGCAGCCTTAGCGAGGGGACGAGGGTGCACTACGAGCAGTACTTC. This encodes CASSLSEGTRVHYEQYF.

V usage is TRBV7-9 and J usage is TRBJ2-2, with D perhaps TRBD2 (5 bases). Germline-derived CDR1 and CDR2 are SEHNR and FQNEAQ (reference sequence). V was clipped by 1 base and J by 6 bases, with 15 bases between them. The CDR3 totals 16 residues. CDR3 coding DNA: TGTGCCAGCAGCTTAGATTGGCTAGCAGTGGCCGGGGAGCTGTTTTTT. Its protein is CASSLDWLAVAGELFF.

The rearrangement uses TRBV5-1 and TRBJ2-5; tentative D call: TRBD2 (6 bases). Germline V gives CDR1 SGHRS, CDR2 YFSETQ. V lost 0 bases and J 1 base, leaving 10 bases between the germline ends. The CDR3 runs 15 residues. The CDR3 region has the DNA TGCGCCAGCAGCTTGGCCGGAGGGCCCCAAGAGACCCAGTACTTC. Protein: CASSLAGGPQETQYF.